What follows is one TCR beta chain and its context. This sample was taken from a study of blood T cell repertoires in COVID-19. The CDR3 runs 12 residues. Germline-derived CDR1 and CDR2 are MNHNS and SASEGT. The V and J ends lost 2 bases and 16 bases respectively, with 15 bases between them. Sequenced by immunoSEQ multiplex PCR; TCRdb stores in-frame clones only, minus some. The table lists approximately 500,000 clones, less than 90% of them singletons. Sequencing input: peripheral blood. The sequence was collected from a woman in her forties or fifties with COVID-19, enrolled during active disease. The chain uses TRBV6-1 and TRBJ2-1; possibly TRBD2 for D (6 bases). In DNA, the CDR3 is TGTGCCAGCAGTGAAATGGGGACTCCTTCTTTCTTC. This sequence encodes CASSEMGTPSFF.